This T cell receptor beta chain was profiled in a study of glioma-infiltrating T cells. General study points: Non-neoplastic patients had below-expected tissue-blood divergence, while all gliomas exceeded expectation.

V gave up 6 bases and J gave up 1 base; unmatched junction bases: 9. The CDR3 contains 14 residues. Germline assignment: CDR1 DFQATT and CDR2 SNEGSKA (reference sequence). The iRepertoire nested amplicon-rescue multiplex PCR amplified TCR alpha and beta CDR3s from RNA. One-step reverse transcription and amplification started from approximately 100-400 ng of tissue mRNA or PBMC total RNA. One entry per CDR3 protein, called by TCRdb with MiXCR from the multiplex PCR reads. The sample records 150,000 or so distinct CDR3 sequences, about 39% being singletons. Notes on this clonotype: What it binds is not known.

The J gene is TRBJ2-7, the V gene TRBV20-1, with 7 bases aligning to TRBD2. The sample was glioma tissue, nonneoplastic brain tissue, or PBMCs (not recorded which). The sequence derives from a human donor with low-grade glioma or glioblastoma, undergoing nonglioma brain surgery, or in good health (not recorded which). The CDR3 DNA sequence: TGCAGTGCGCGGGGGAACAGGCGATCCTACGAGCAGTACTTC. Its protein is CSARGNRRSYEQYF.